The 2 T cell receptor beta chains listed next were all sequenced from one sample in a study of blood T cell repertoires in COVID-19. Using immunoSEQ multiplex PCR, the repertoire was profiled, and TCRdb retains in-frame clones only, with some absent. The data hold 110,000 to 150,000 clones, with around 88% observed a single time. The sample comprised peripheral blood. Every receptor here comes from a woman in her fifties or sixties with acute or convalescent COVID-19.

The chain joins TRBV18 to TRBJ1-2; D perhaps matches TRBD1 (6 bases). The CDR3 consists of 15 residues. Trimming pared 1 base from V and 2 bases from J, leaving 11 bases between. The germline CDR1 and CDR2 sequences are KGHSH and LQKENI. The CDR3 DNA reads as TGTGCCAGCTCACCACAGGGACAAGTAAACTATGGCTACACCTTC. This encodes CASSPQGQVNYGYTF.

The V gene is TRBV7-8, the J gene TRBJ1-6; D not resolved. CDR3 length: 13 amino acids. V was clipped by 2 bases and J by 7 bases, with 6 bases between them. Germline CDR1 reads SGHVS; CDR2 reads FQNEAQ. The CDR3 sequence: CASSLSENSPLHF. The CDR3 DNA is TGTGCCAGCAGCTTATCGGAGAATTCACCCCTCCACTTT.